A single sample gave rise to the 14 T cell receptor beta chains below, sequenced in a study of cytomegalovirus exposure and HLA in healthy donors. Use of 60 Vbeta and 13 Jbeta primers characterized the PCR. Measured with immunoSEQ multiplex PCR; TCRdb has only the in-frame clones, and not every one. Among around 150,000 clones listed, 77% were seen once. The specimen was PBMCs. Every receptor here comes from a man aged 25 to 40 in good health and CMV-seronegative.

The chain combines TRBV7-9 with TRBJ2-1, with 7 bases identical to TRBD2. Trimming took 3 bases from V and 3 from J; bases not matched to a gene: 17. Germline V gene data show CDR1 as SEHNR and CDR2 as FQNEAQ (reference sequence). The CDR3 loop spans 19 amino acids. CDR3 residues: CASSLIFVKGRAHYNEQFF. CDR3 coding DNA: TGTGCCAGCAGCTTGATCTTCGTAAAAGGGAGGGCGCACTACAATGAGCAGTTCTTC. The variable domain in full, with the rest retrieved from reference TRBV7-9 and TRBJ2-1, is DTGVSQNPRHKITKRGQNVTFRCDPISEHNRLYWYRQTLGQGPEFLTYFQNEAQLEKSRLLSDRFSAERPKGSFSTLEIQRTEQGDSAMYLCASSLIFVKGRAHYNEQFFGPGTRLTVL.

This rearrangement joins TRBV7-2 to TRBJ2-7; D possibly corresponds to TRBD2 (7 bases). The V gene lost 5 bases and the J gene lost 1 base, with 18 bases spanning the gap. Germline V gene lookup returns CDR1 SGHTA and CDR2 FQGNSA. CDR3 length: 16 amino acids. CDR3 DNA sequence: TGTGCCAGCAGCCCCCGGGGGGCAGGTTGGTCCTACGAGCAGTACTTC. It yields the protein CASSPRGAGWSYEQYF.

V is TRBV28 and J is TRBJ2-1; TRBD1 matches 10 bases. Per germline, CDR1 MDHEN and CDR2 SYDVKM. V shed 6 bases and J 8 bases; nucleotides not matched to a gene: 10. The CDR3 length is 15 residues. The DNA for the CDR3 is TGTGCCAGCAGGGGGGGACAGGGGTTAGTAGATGAGCAGTTCTTC. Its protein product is CASRGGQGLVDEQFF. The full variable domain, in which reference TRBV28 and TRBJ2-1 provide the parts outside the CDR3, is DVKVTQSSRYLVKRTGEKVFLECVQDMDHENMFWYRQDPGLGLRLIYFSYDVKMKEKGDIPEGYSVSREKKERFSLILESASTNQTSMYLCASRGGQGLVDEQFFGPGTRLTVL.

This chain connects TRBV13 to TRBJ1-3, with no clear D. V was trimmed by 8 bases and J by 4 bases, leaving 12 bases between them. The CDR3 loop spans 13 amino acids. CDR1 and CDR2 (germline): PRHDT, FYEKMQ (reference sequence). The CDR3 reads CASLFLGGNTIYF. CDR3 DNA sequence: TGTGCCAGCCTTTTTTTGGGCGGAAACACCATATATTTT.

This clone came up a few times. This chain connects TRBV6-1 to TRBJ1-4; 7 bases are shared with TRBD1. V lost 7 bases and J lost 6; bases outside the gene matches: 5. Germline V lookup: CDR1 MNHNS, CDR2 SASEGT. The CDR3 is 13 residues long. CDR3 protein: CASNRDSHEKLFF. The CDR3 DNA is TGTGCCAGCAATCGGGACAGTCATGAAAAACTGTTTTTT.

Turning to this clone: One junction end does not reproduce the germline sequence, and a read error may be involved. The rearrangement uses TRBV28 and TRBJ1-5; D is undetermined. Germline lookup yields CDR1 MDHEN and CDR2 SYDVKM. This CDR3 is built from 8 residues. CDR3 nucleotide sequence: TGTGCCAGCAGTCTTCCGTATTTT. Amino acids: CASSLPYF.

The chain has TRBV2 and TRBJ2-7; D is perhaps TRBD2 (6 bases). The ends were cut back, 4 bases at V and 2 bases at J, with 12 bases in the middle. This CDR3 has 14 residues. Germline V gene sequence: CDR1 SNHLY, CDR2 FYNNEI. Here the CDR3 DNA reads TGTGCCAGCAGTGTGCGGCGGGATACCTACGAGCAGTACTTC. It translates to CASSVRRDTYEQYF. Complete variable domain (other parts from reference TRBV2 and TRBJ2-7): EPEVTQTPSHQVTQMGQEVILRCVPISNHLYFYWYRQILGQKVEFLVSFYNNEISEKSEIFDDQFSVERPDGSNFTLKIRSTKLEDSAMYFCASSVRRDTYEQYFGPGTRLTVT.

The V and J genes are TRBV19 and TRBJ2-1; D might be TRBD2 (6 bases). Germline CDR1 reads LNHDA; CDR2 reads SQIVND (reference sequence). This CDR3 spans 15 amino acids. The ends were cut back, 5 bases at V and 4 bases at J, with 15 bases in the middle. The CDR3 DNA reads TGTGCCAGTAGTGTGGGGTCTAGCGAATACAATGAGCAGTTCTTC. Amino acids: CASSVGSSEYNEQFF.

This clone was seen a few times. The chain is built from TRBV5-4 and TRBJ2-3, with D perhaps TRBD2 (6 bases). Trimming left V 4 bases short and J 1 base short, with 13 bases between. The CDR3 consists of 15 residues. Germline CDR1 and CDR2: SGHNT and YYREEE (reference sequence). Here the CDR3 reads CASSHMGEGTDTQYF. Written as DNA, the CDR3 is TGTGCCAGCAGCCACATGGGGGAGGGCACAGATACGCAGTATTTT.

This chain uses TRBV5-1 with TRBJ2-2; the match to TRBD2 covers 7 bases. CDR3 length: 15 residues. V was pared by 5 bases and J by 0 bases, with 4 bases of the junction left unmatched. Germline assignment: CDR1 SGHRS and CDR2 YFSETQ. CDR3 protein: CASSRLAANTGELFF. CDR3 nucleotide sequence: TGCGCCAGCAGTAGGCTAGCGGCGAACACCGGGGAGCTGTTTTTT.

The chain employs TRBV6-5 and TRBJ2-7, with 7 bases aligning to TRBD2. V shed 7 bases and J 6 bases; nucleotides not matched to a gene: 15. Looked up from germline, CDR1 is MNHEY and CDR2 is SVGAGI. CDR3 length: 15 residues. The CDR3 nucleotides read TGTGCCAGCACTCCCCGAGGCGGGAGTTGGGGCGAGCAGTACTTC. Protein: CASTPRGGSWGEQYF.

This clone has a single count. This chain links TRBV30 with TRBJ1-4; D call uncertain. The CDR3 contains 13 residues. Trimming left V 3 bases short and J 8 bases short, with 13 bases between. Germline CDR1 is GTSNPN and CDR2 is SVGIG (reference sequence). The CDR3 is CAWRGEGEEKLFF. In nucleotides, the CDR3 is TGTGCCTGGAGAGGTGAGGGCGAGGAAAAACTGTTTTTT.

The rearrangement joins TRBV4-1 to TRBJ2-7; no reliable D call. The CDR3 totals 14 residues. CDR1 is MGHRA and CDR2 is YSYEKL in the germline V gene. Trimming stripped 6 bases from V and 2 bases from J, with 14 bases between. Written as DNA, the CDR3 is TGCGCCAGCAGTCACTCTGGCGGAACCTACGAGCAGTACTTC. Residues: CASSHSGGTYEQYF.

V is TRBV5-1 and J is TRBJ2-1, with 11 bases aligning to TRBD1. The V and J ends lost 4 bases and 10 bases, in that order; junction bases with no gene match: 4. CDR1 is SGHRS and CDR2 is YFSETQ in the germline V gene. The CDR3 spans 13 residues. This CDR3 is CASSRGTGGEQFF. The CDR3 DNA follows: TGCGCCAGCAGCCGAGGGACAGGGGGAGAGCAGTTCTTC.